What follows are 22 T cell receptor beta chains derived from one specimen sequenced in a study of blood T cells in healthy people across ages (dated by TCRdb to the mid-2010s). Library generation was performed with 5' RACE. The run used an Illumina HiSeq 2500. A second PCR of about 7 to 12 cycles was performed with a sample-barcoded 5' primer and a J-beta primer mix. TCRdb cleaned the public reads at Q25 with fastp, built clones with MiXCR and kept in-frame beta chains. Each CDR3 protein appears once, grouped with its most common genes and DNA. For this sample there are around 800,000 distinct CDR3 sequences; 20% to 30% appear just once. The biggest ten clones account for around 2.9% of the sample. These data also formed part of another study, on T cells of mothers and their children.

What was sequenced was blood. The source is a boy aged 10-17 years in good health.

The rearrangement uses TRBV7-9 and TRBJ1-2; D is unclear. Germline CDR1 and CDR2: SEHNR and FQNEAQ (reference sequence). The CDR3 sequence is 12 residues long. The V and J ends lost 5 bases and 3 bases respectively, with 7 bases between them. CDR3 DNA sequence: TGTGCCAGCAGCCCCTTCGACTATGGCTACACCTTC. Translated: CASSPFDYGYTF.

The chain is built from TRBV6-1 and TRBJ2-5, with 9 bases identical to TRBD1. Germline trimming cut 5 bases from V and 6 bases from J; bases unmatched to any gene: 7. Germline CDR1 and CDR2: MNHNS and SASEGT. This CDR3 is built from 14 residues. Written as DNA, the CDR3 is TGTGCCAGCAGTCAAACAGGGGGCGGGAAGACCCAGTACTTC. This codes for CASSQTGGGKTQYF.

This clonotype was recorded many times. The V call is TRBV9, the J call TRBJ2-7; 8 nucleotides align to TRBD2. Germline V gene sequence: CDR1 SGDLS, CDR2 YYNGEE. This CDR3 has 14 residues. V lost 0 bases to trimming and J lost 5 bases; unmatched junction nucleotides: 4. The CDR3 reads CASSVGGGLHEQYF. DNA for the CDR3: TGTGCCAGCAGCGTAGGCGGGGGGCTTCACGAGCAGTACTTC. The variable domain in full, completed from reference TRBV9 and TRBJ2-7, reads DSGVTQTPKHLITATGQRVTLRCSPRSGDLSVYWYQQSLDQGLQFLIQYYNGEERAKGNILERFSAQQFPDLHSELNLSSLELGDSALYFCASSVGGGLHEQYFGPGTRLTVT.

In its sample, this clonotype was seen a few times. The chain uses TRBV7-2 and TRBJ2-5, with D unresolved. From germline, CDR1 is SGHTA and CDR2 FQGNSA. The CDR3 runs to 15 residues. V lost 5 bases, J lost 5 bases, and 18 bases lay in between. This CDR3 reads CASSRAGHPGETQYF. In nucleotides, the CDR3 is TGTGCCAGCAGCAGGGCTGGGCACCCGGGCGAGACCCAGTACTTC.

V is TRBV4-2 and J is TRBJ2-3; 7 bases fit TRBD2. There are 16 residues in the CDR3. Per germline, CDR1 LGHNA and CDR2 YNFKEQ. After removal of 4 bases from V and 2 bases from J, the junction contained 9 bases not matched to a gene. The CDR3 bases are TGTGCCAGCAGCCTGGAGGCGGGAGAACCCACAGATACGCAGTATTTT. It translates to CASSLEAGEPTDTQYF.

This clonotype was detected only a few times. CDR3: CASSPSGDPGTEAFF. CDR3 nucleotides: TGTGCCAGCAGCCCGTCAGGGGATCCCGGGACTGAAGCTTTCTTT. The chain joins TRBV9 to TRBJ1-1; tentatively, D is TRBD1 (6 bases). The CDR3 length is 15 residues. Trimming left V 4 bases short and J 5 bases short, with 18 bases between. CDR1 SGDLS and CDR2 YYNGEE come from the germline V gene.

V is TRBV9 and J is TRBJ2-1, with D hard to call. Germline V gives CDR1 SGDLS, CDR2 YYNGEE. Trimming pared 2 bases from V and 6 bases from J, leaving 6 bases between. This CDR3 has 12 residues. Written as DNA, the CDR3 is TGTGCCAGCAGCGTTGCATCCAATGAGCAGTTCTTC. Protein: CASSVASNEQFF.

The chain uses TRBV7-3 and TRBJ2-7; TRBD1 aligns across 9 bases. The end of the DNA aligns better with TRBJ2-1, so the J call may be wrong. Germline CDR1 and CDR2: SGHTA and FQGTGA. This CDR3 spans 16 amino acids. The CDR3 nucleotides read TGTGCCAGCAGCTTGGGGAAGGACAGGGGCTACAATGAGCAGTTCTTC. Translated, it gives CASSLGKDRGYNEQFF.

This chain connects TRBV12-5 to TRBJ1-4; D is undetermined. This CDR3 is 16 amino acids long. Germline values: CDR1 LGHNT, CDR2 FRNRAP. Trimming took 0 bases from V and 0 from J, leaving 8 bases between them. This chain's CDR3 is CASGLVQSTTNEKLFF. The DNA of the CDR3 is TGTGCTAGTGGTTTGGTACAGTCGACAACTAATGAAAAACTGTTTTTT.

This clonotype showed up just a few times. The V and J genes are TRBV7-9 and TRBJ2-3; 9 bases align to TRBD1. After removal of 1 base from V and 3 bases from J, the junction contained 8 bases not matched to a gene. The CDR3 sequence is 17 residues long. Germline V gene sequence: CDR1 SEHNR, CDR2 FQNEAQ (reference sequence). This CDR3 reads CASSLDPGQGITDTQYF. CDR3 sequence (DNA): TGTGCCAGCAGCTTAGACCCGGGACAGGGTATAACAGATACGCAGTATTTT.

In its sample, this clonotype was seen a few times. One end of the junction fails to match germline, which may point to a read error. The chain links TRBV28 to TRBJ2-6; D might be TRBD1 (5 bases). The CDR3 runs 15 residues. Germline lookup yields CDR1 MDHEN and CDR2 SYDVKM. The CDR3 region is CASSPLKSGANVLTF. CDR3 in DNA: TGTGCCAGCAGCCCTCTCAAATCTGGGGCCAACGTCCTGACCTTC. Complete variable domain (other parts from reference TRBV28 and TRBJ2-6): DVKVTQSSRYLVKRTGEKVFLECVQDMDHENMFWYRQDPGLGLRLIYFSYDVKMKEKGDIPEGYSVSREKKERFSLILESASTNQTSMYLCASSPLKSGANVLTFGAGSRLTVL.

The chain uses TRBV12-3 or TRBV12-4 and TRBJ2-7; TRBD1 is a possible D gene (6 bases). This CDR3 has 14 residues. Trimming shortened V by 7 bases and J by 0 bases, and 13 bases separated the two germline ends. In DNA form, the CDR3 reads TGTGCCAGCAAAACGGGACACAGCTCCTACGAGCAGTACTTC. Translated, it gives CASKTGHSSYEQYF.

This clonotype was picked up a small number of times. The chain has TRBV28 and TRBJ2-7; TRBD2 aligns across 8 bases. The V gene's germline CDR1 is MDHEN and CDR2 SYDVKM. V lost 7 bases and J lost 6; bases outside the gene matches: 5. There are 12 residues in the CDR3. The chain's CDR3 is CASIAGLGEQYF. In nucleotides, the CDR3 is TGTGCCAGCATAGCGGGACTCGGCGAGCAGTACTTC.

The chain carries TRBV6-5 and TRBJ1-2, with TRBD1 as a possible D gene (5 bases). V was cut by 2 bases and J by 7 bases, with 17 bases left in between. Germline V CDR1 and CDR2: MNHEY, SVGAGI. The CDR3 length is 15 residues. Here the CDR3 reads CASSYRGGGETGYTF. CDR3 DNA: TGTGCCAGCAGTTACAGGGGTGGGGGGGAAACTGGCTACACCTTC.

The count of this clonotype is one. This chain joins TRBV20-1 and TRBJ1-1; 8 positions match TRBD1. J was trimmed by 3 bases and V by 5 bases; bases with no gene match: 5. Germline CDR1 is DFQATT and CDR2 is SNEGSKA (reference sequence). The CDR3 contains 13 residues. The CDR3 coding sequence is TGCAGTGCTGGGGGACAGGAGCACACTGAAGCTTTCTTT. Protein: CSAGGQEHTEAFF.

The chain has TRBV7-9 and TRBJ2-1, with D possibly matching TRBD1 (6 bases). This CDR3 spans 14 amino acids. The germline CDR1 and CDR2 sequences are SEHNR and FQNEAQ (reference sequence). The V gene lost 3 bases and the J gene lost 5 bases, with 11 bases spanning the gap. The DNA of the CDR3 is TGTGCCAGCAGCTTCACGGGACAAGACAATGAGCAGTTCTTC. This sequence encodes CASSFTGQDNEQFF.

There are a few counts of this clonotype. The rearrangement links TRBV13 to TRBJ2-2; D is perhaps TRBD1 (5 bases). The CDR3 contains 15 residues. The V gene lost 2 bases and the J gene lost 6 bases, with 13 bases spanning the gap. The V gene's germline CDR1 is PRHDT and CDR2 FYEKMQ (reference sequence). CDR3 sequence reads: CASSLLARDAGELFF. The CDR3 nucleotides are TGTGCCAGCAGCTTATTAGCCAGGGATGCCGGGGAGCTGTTTTTT.

The chain employs TRBV11-2 and TRBJ1-5, with 10 bases fitting TRBD1. Trimming took 5 bases from V and 5 from J; bases not matched to a gene: 3. The CDR3 has 14 amino acids. Germline V gene lookup returns CDR1 SGHAT and CDR2 FQNNGV. The CDR3 protein is CASSRDRGYQPQHF. The CDR3 DNA reads TGTGCCAGCAGCCGGGACAGGGGTTATCAGCCCCAGCATTTT. Drawing the rest from reference TRBV11-2 and TRBJ1-5, the complete variable domain is EAGVAQSPRYKIIEKRQSVAFWCNPISGHATLYWYQQILGQGPKLLIQFQNNGVVDDSQLPKDRFSAERLKGVDSTLKIQPAKLEDSAVYLCASSRDRGYQPQHFGDGTRLSIL.

This clonotype has only one observation. The V call is TRBV12-3 or TRBV12-4, the J call TRBJ1-1; D perhaps matches TRBD1 (6 bases). CDR3 size: 15 residues. Trimming took off 6 bases at V and 5 bases at J, with 19 bases between the two ends. The CDR3 loop reads CASRGNSRGSTEAFF. The CDR3 bases are TGTGCCAGCAGGGGAAACTCCAGGGGTTCGACTGAAGCTTTCTTT.

This clonotype was seen a few times. The chain is built from TRBV11-2 and TRBJ1-5, with D perhaps TRBD1 (5 bases). Trimming took 1 base from V and 2 from J, leaving 9 bases between them. CDR1 is SGHAT, CDR2 FQNNGV, per germline. This CDR3 spans 15 amino acids. The CDR3 loop reads CASSLGFRGNQPQHF. The CDR3, as DNA: TGTGCCAGCAGCTTAGGATTCAGGGGCAATCAGCCCCAGCATTTT.

The chain carries TRBV20-1 and TRBJ2-7, with TRBD1 matching over 8 bases. The ends lost 6 bases at V and 11 bases at J; junction bases unmatched: 9. The CDR3 covers 11 residues. The germline gives CDR1 DFQATT, CDR2 SNEGSKA (reference sequence). The chain's CDR3 is CSAFGTGGEYF. The DNA for the CDR3 is TGCAGTGCCTTTGGGACAGGCGGGGAGTACTTC.

This clonotype was seen repeatedly, ten times or more. The V and J genes are TRBV5-5 and TRBJ1-5, with D possibly TRBD1 on 5 matching bases. Germline values: CDR1 SGHKS, CDR2 YYEKEE (reference sequence). The CDR3 covers 15 residues. V lost 0 bases and J 0 bases, leaving 7 bases between the germline ends. The CDR3 nucleotides read TGTGCCAGCAGCTTGGAGGGGAGTAGCAATCAGCCCCAGCATTTT. Protein: CASSLEGSSNQPQHF.